This T cell receptor beta chain is drawn from a study of control samples from healthy donors and cancer patients. TCRdb keeps only in-frame clones here, not all; method: immunoSEQ multiplex PCR. The sample records around 150,000 clones, roughly 90% being singletons. The germline V and J ends were trimmed by 3 bases and 5 bases, with 8 bases remaining between them. The CDR3 spans 14 residues. Germline loops: CDR1 MDHEN, CDR2 SYDVKM. The sample was blood. V gene TRBV28 combines with J gene TRBJ2-6, with D unclear. This TCR derives from a man aged 25 to 40 in good health. DNA of the CDR3: TGTGCCAGCAGTTTGACCGATAGGGCCAACGTCCTGACTTTC. Its protein product is CASSLTDRANVLTF.